Below are 24 T cell receptor beta chains sequenced from a single sample in a study of PD-1 blockade in classical Hodgkin lymphoma. The data were produced by immunoSEQ multiplex PCR, yet TCRdb's version contains in-frame clones alone and is incomplete. The data contain around 18,000 clones, around 74% of them singletons. Regarding time point: cycle 4 day 1 (C4D1), after around six weeks of nivolumab. Brentuximab vedotin exposure varied among the patients, all of whom had relapsed after autologous stem cell transplantation. Thawed PBMCs were the source of CD4+ T cells, purified by magnetic negative selection. The starting material was CD4+ T cells from blood, obtained before the fourth cycle of nivolumab. Source of these receptors: a human donor with classical Hodgkin lymphoma.

This clone showed up just a few times. This chain links TRBV27 with TRBJ2-7; D call uncertain. CDR3 length: 13 amino acids. CDR1 is MNHEY, CDR2 SMNVEV, per germline (reference sequence). V was trimmed by 3 bases and J by 2 bases, leaving 8 bases between them. CDR3 loop: CASSFFRTYEQYF. As DNA, the CDR3 is TGTGCCAGCAGTTTCTTCCGTACCTACGAGCAGTACTTC.

The chain uses TRBV5-1 and TRBJ2-2; TRBD1 agrees at 10 bases. Germline trimming cut 0 bases from V and 4 bases from J; bases unmatched to any gene: 9. CDR3 size: 18 residues. CDR1 is SGHRS, CDR2 YFSETQ, per germline. The CDR3 DNA follows: TGCGCCAGCAGCTTGGCCATAGGGACAGGGGCTACCACCGGGGAGCTGTTTTTT. It specifies CASSLAIGTGATTGELFF.

A remark on this clone: Lacking the conserved final phenylalanine or tryptophan, this CDR3 likely reflects a read error. Because the CDR3's place on the DNA is in doubt, the DNA is left out and the CDR3 is given as listed by TCRdb. The genes are TRBV2 and TRBJ2-7; TRBD1 reflects the table's D call only, with no check against the DNA. The germline gives CDR1 SNHLY, CDR2 FYNNEI. The CDR3 contains 11 residues when both ends are counted. The CDR3: CASSEFRGRPN.

This clone appeared a single time. The rearrangement uses TRBV2 and TRBJ2-5; tentative D call: TRBD2 (5 bases). The CDR3 runs to 13 residues. V lost 3 bases to trimming and J lost 4 bases, with 9 bases between them. The germline V gene encodes CDR1 SNHLY and CDR2 FYNNEI. The CDR3 DNA reads as TGTGCCAGCAGTGACCGGGGTGGAGAGACCCAGTACTTC. Its translation: CASSDRGGETQYF.

This clone was detected once. The V call is TRBV18, the J call TRBJ2-6; TRBD1 matches at 11 bases. J lost 5 bases, V lost 3 bases, and 6 bases had no gene match. The germline V gene encodes CDR1 KGHSH and CDR2 LQKENI. This CDR3 has 17 residues. CDR3 in amino acids: CASSPRDRGNRANVLTF. In DNA form, the CDR3 reads TGTGCCAGCTCACCCCGGGACAGGGGGAATCGGGCCAACGTCCTGACTTTC.

This chain joins TRBV2 and TRBJ2-6, with unresolved D. The germline V gene encodes CDR1 SNHLY and CDR2 FYNNEI. Trimming left V 2 bases short and J 4 bases short, with 9 bases between. This CDR3 has 15 residues. CDR3 sequence reads: CASSEFGPGANVLTF. The CDR3 region has the DNA TGTGCCAGCAGTGAATTTGGTCCAGGGGCCAACGTCCTGACTTTC.

This rearrangement joins TRBV27 to TRBJ2-6; D ambiguous. Looked up from germline, CDR1 is MNHEY and CDR2 is SMNVEV (reference sequence). The CDR3 extends over 18 amino acids. The V and J ends lost 5 bases and 5 bases respectively, with 22 bases between them. The DNA for the CDR3 is TGTGCCAGCAGTAAGAGCGCTCGGCTACAAAGTCGGGCCAACGTCCTGACTTTC. Amino acid sequence: CASSKSARLQSRANVLTF.

This clone appeared a single time. The V and J genes are TRBV14 and TRBJ1-2; TRBD1 aligns across 10 bases. There are 16 residues in the CDR3. V shed 1 base, J shed 8 bases, and the junction held 10 bases outside the gene matches. Germline CDR1 reads SGHDN; CDR2 reads FVKESK. The CDR3 DNA reads as TGTGCCAGCAGCCAAGGACAGGGGGCGGCAGTAGAAGGCTACACCTTC. This sequence encodes CASSQGQGAAVEGYTF.

The chain is built from TRBV10-3 and TRBJ2-7; the match to TRBD1 covers 9 bases. The V and J ends lost 8 bases and 3 bases, in that order; junction bases with no gene match: 17. The V gene's germline CDR1 is ENHRY and CDR2 SYGVKD. CDR3 size: 17 residues. CDR3 amino acids: CAIGLTGGGAGRYEQYF. The DNA for the CDR3 is TGTGCCATCGGCCTGACAGGGGGTGGTGCGGGCCGCTACGAGCAGTACTTC.

V gene TRBV10-3 combines with J gene TRBJ2-2, with 15 bases that match TRBD2. The V segment lost 8 bases and the J segment 0 bases; nucleotides outside the gene matches: 1. The CDR3 sequence is 16 residues long. From germline, CDR1 is ENHRY and CDR2 SYGVKD. CDR3 residues: CAIGLAGGTNTGELFF. In nucleotides, the CDR3 is TGTGCCATCGGACTAGCGGGGGGGACGAACACCGGGGAGCTGTTTTTT.

The chain joins TRBV28 to TRBJ1-1; TRBD1 is a possible D gene (6 bases). The CDR3 covers 13 residues. V was cut by 7 bases and J by 6 bases, with 15 bases left in between. Germline CDR1 reads MDHEN; CDR2 reads SYDVKM. CDR3 residues: CASTITGSPEAFF. DNA for the CDR3: TGTGCCAGCACCATTACAGGGAGCCCTGAAGCTTTCTTT.

This chain links TRBV5-5 with TRBJ1-4; D is unclear. The V end lost 2 bases, the J end lost 7 bases, and 12 bases lay between the germline ends. The V gene's germline CDR1 is SGHKS and CDR2 YYEKEE (reference sequence). The CDR3 is made up of 14 amino acids. The CDR3 bases are TGTGCCAGCAGCTTACATCCGGAGTCTGAAAAACTGTTTTTT. Protein: CASSLHPESEKLFF.

The V call is TRBV6-1, the J call TRBJ1-2; TRBD1 is a possible D gene (5 bases). The CDR3 extends over 15 amino acids. In germline, CDR1 is MNHNS, CDR2 SASEGT. V gave up 7 bases and J gave up 2 bases, with 17 bases separating them. The DNA of the CDR3 is TGTGCCAGCACTTCCACAAGGGGCGGAAACTATGGCTACACCTTC. Residues: CASTSTRGGNYGYTF.

V and J are TRBV7-2 and TRBJ2-3; 8 bases are a match to TRBD1. The CDR3 loop spans 16 amino acids. Germline V lookup: CDR1 SGHTA, CDR2 FQGNSA. V was clipped by 0 bases and J by 3 bases; unmatched bases: 5. The CDR3 here is CASSLAAGGGTDTQYF. In DNA form, the CDR3 reads TGTGCCAGCAGCTTAGCGGCAGGGGGCGGGACAGATACGCAGTATTTT. The variable domain in full, completed from reference TRBV7-2 and TRBJ2-3, reads GAGVSQSPSNKVTEKGKDVELRCDPISGHTALYWYRQSLGQGLEFLIYFQGNSAPDKSGLPSDRFSAERTGGSVSTLTIQRTQQEDSAVYLCASSLAAGGGTDTQYFGPGTRLTVL.

The chain uses TRBV7-2 and TRBJ1-2; 9 bases agree with TRBD1. This CDR3 has 15 amino acids. The V gene end was trimmed by 0 bases and the J gene end by 7 bases; junction bases not matched to a gene: 6. From germline, CDR1 is SGHTA and CDR2 FQGNSA. The CDR3 here is CASSLARSTGGGYTF. CDR3 sequence (DNA): TGTGCCAGCAGCTTAGCGCGGTCGACAGGGGGTGGCTACACCTTC. Looking up the rest from reference TRBV7-2 and TRBJ1-2 gives the full variable domain: GAGVSQSPSNKVTEKGKDVELRCDPISGHTALYWYRQSLGQGLEFLIYFQGNSAPDKSGLPSDRFSAERTGGSVSTLTIQRTQQEDSAVYLCASSLARSTGGGYTFGSGTRLTVV.

Notes on this clone: At one boundary the junction diverges from the germline segment, which might be a read error. This chain uses TRBV5-5 with TRBJ1-2; maybe TRBD1 (6 bases). The CDR3 contains 15 residues. Germline-derived CDR1 and CDR2 are SGHKS and YYEKEE (reference sequence). CDR3 region: CASSQALRGVYGYTF. CDR3 DNA sequence: TGCGCCAGCAGCCAAGCGTTGAGGGGGGTGTATGGCTACACCTTC. Drawing the rest from reference TRBV5-5 and TRBJ1-2, the complete variable domain is DAGVTQSPTHLIKTRGQQVTLRCSPISGHKSVSWYQQVLGQGPQFIFQYYEKEERGRGNFPDRFSARQFPNYSSELNVNALLLGDSALYLCASSQALRGVYGYTFGSGTRLTVV.

This clone was counted a single time. V gene TRBV6-1 combines with J gene TRBJ2-2, with no clear D. The CDR3 spans 15 residues. Per the germline V gene, CDR1 is MNHNS and CDR2 is SASEGT. V lost 6 bases and J lost 1, with 12 bases in between. The CDR3 spells CASSLGRGNTGELFF. In nucleotides, the CDR3 is TGTGCCAGCAGCCTAGGCCGAGGGAACACCGGGGAGCTGTTTTTT.

The genes are TRBV9 and TRBJ1-5; 8 positions match TRBD1. This CDR3 contains 14 residues. Looked up from germline, CDR1 is SGDLS and CDR2 is YYNGEE. Unmatched junction bases numbered 7, after V lost 6 bases and J lost 5 bases. CDR3 in DNA: TGTGCCAGCACCCTTGGACAGGGACATCAGCCCCAGCATTTT. Translated: CASTLGQGHQPQHF.

A word on this clone: A read error is possible here, since a much larger clone lies one base away. The chain is built from TRBV7-2 and TRBJ2-7, with D hard to call. CDR3 size: 11 residues. The V and J ends lost 1 base and 5 bases respectively, with 3 bases between them. CDR1 and CDR2 from the germline V gene are SGHTA and FQGNSA. As DNA, the CDR3 is TGTGCCAGCAGCTTAGTGGACGAGCAGTACTTC. Translation gives CASSLVDEQYF. Full variable domain (outside the CDR3, taken from reference TRBV7-2 and TRBJ2-7): GAGVSQSPSNKVTEKGKDVELRCDPISGHTALYWYRQSLGQGLEFLIYFQGNSAPDKSGLPSDRFSAERTGGSVSTLTIQRTQQEDSAVYLCASSLVDEQYFGPGTRLTVT.

The chain couples TRBV11-3 to TRBJ2-3; 10 bases are shared with TRBD2. Unmatched junction bases numbered 3, after V lost 1 base and J lost 5 bases. The germline CDR1 and CDR2 sequences are SGHNT and YENEEA. CDR3 size: 15 residues. Here the CDR3 DNA reads TGTGCCAGCAGCTTAGGAGCGGGGGGGCAAGATACGCAGTATTTT. As protein: CASSLGAGGQDTQYF. Filled out from reference TRBV11-3 and TRBJ2-3, the complete variable domain reads EAGVVQSPRYKIIEKKQPVAFWCNPISGHNTLYWYLQNLGQGPELLIRYENEEAVDDSQLPKDRFSAERLKGVDSTLKIQPAELGDSAVYLCASSLGAGGQDTQYFGPGTRLTVL.

J is TRBJ2-7 and V is TRBV18; D perhaps matches TRBD2 (6 bases). The CDR3 has 15 amino acids. The ends were cut back, 1 base at V and 1 base at J, with 11 bases in the middle. CDR1 and CDR2 (germline): KGHSH, LQKENI. CDR3 in amino acids: CASSPQASASYEQYF. The CDR3 region has the DNA TGTGCCAGCTCACCACAAGCTAGCGCTTCCTACGAGCAGTACTTC.

The rearrangement uses TRBV5-1 and TRBJ1-6; D perhaps matches TRBD1 (5 bases). The CDR3 is 17 residues long. Trimming took off 1 base at V and 7 bases at J, with 18 bases between the two ends. Germline assignment: CDR1 SGHRS and CDR2 YFSETQ. CDR3 in DNA: TGCGCCAGCAGCTTGTTGACCCCTGGCAGGGCGAATTCACCCCTCCACTTT. It is translated as CASSLLTPGRANSPLHF.

The gene calls are TRBV10-1 and TRBJ1-2; D ambiguous. Deletions cut 0 bases from V and 6 bases from J, with 20 bases between. Germline V CDR1 and CDR2: WNHNN, SYGVQD (reference sequence). The CDR3 totals 17 residues. The CDR3 nucleotides read TGCGCCAGCAGTGAGTCTGGGGTGCCGGGTCCTGTGCATGGCTACACCTTC. Translated: CASSESGVPGPVHGYTF.

The chain recombines TRBV6-1 with TRBJ1-1, with 8 positions matching TRBD1. Germline CDR1 reads MNHNS; CDR2 reads SASEGT. The V gene end was trimmed by 3 bases and the J gene end by 3 bases; junction bases not matched to a gene: 0. This CDR3 has 13 amino acids. Written as DNA, the CDR3 is TGTGCCAGCAGTGAGACAGGGGACACTGAAGCTTTCTTT. Translating it yields CASSETGDTEAFF.